The clone carrying this T cell receptor (beta chain) was observed a handful of times. No antigen is known for it. This specimen comes from a study of cytomegalovirus exposure and HLA in healthy donors. Study-wide results and limits: A later analysis by the authors found several of the most significant clusters apparently linked to common viral pathogens. A later analysis showed that HLA-associated TCR beta chains had undergone more clonal expansion than equally common others.

Vbeta (60) and Jbeta (13) primers were used in the PCR. TCRdb's copy holds only in-frame clones and misses some; the assay was immunoSEQ multiplex PCR. The sample lists around 200,000 clones; 75% to 85% were seen once. The germline V gene has CDR1 MNHNS and CDR2 SASEGT. CDR3 size: 17 residues. V was trimmed by 4 bases and J by 8 bases, leaving 23 bases between them. Source material: PBMCs. The clonotype comes from a girl aged 2 to 9 in good health and CMV-seropositive. The gene calls are TRBV6-1 and TRBJ1-4, with D hard to call. The CDR3: CASSVFSGSGTQEKLFF. The CDR3 region has the DNA TGTGCCAGCAGTGTATTCAGTGGTTCAGGAACCCAAGAAAAACTGTTTTTT.